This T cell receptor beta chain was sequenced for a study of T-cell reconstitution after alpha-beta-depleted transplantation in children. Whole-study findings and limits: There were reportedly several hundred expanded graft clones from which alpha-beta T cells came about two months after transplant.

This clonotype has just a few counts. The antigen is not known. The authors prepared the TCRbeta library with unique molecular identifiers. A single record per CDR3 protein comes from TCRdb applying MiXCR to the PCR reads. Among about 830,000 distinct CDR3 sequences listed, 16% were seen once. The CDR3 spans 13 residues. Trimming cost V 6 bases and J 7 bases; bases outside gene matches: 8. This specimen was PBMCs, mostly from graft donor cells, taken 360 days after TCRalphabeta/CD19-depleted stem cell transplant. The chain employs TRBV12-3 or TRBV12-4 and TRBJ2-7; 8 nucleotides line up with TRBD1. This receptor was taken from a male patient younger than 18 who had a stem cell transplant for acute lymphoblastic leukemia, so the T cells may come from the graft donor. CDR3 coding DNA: TGTGCCAGCAGCCCGACAGGGGCGGGAGAGCAGTACTTC. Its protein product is CASSPTGAGEQYF.